This T cell receptor beta chain was found in a study of memory B cells and T cells in multiple sclerosis (dated by TCRdb to 2017 to 2018). In the study overall: In multiple sclerosis patients, the study set the TCR beta repertoires of autoproliferating peripheral T cells against those of T cells infiltrating brain lesions. Two multiple sclerosis patients, for whom either brain lesions at autopsy or brain-infiltrating cells from biopsy were available, were included in TCR sequencing. Results and caveats for the whole study, not just this receptor: Clone-set sizes differed between compartments, which influenced counts of shared clonotypes and required normalization.

From V the trimming removes 4 bases and from J it removes 5 bases, while the gene matches leave 7 bases of the junction unaccounted for. Looking up the germline V gene yields CDR1 WSHSY and CDR2 SAAADI. The CDR3 sequence holds 14 residues, the cysteine and phenylalanine included. Just CDR3 DNA is preserved here, 42 bases in frame from base 1. Before use, PBMCs were isolated by Ficoll density gradient centrifugation and cryopreserved. Genomic DNA was extracted, and the immunoSEQ Platform was used to amplify TCRbeta CDR3 regions from that DNA. The immunoSEQ assay used multiplex PCR together with high-throughput sequencing and a bioinformatics pipeline from the vendor. Under the source paper's analysis protocol: Non-productive sequences and CDR3s shorter than 4 amino acids were excluded, and clonotype frequencies were recalculated for each sample. In immunoSEQ Analyzer 2.0, shared clonotypes were identified as those with identical CDR3 amino acid, V gene and J gene sequences. To normalize repertoire overlap, the number of shared clonotypes was divided by the product of the two clone-set sizes and multiplied by 1000 to give arbitrary units. Sourced from immuneACCESS, this table was stored by TCRdb with only in-frame sequences that have V and J called. A share of the clones is absent; for the studies checked, an unresolved V gene accounts for under half, and the remainder has no known explanation. V, J and clone size reflect that table, while D and trimming were determined from the DNA. The sample table lists roughly 14,000 clones, almost 70% of them with a count of one. The ten top clones hold about 2.5% of the sample.

Remarks on this clone: Its binding antigen is unknown. No much larger clonotype is one base removed from it; base qualities were not supplied.

This TCR was sampled from a human donor with multiple sclerosis. The chain couples TRBV10-2 to TRBJ1-1; 7 nucleotides in the junction match TRBD1. The sequencing input was memory (CD45RO+) CD4+ T cells from blood. This specimen's cell subset or site label, interpreted: CD45RO+ memory T cells sorted from peripheral blood. In nucleotide form, the sequence is TGCGCCAGCAGTGGCCCGACAGGGAAAACTGAAGCTTTCTTT. It encodes CASSGPTGKTEAFF.